This TCR beta chain was captured by sequencing in a study of cytomegalovirus exposure and HLA in healthy donors. In the case of this clone: The target antigen is unknown.

Assay: immunoSEQ multiplex PCR; the TCRdb copy retains only in-frame clones and omits some. The sample contains some 110,000 clones, roughly nine tenths of which appear only once. Findings of the study overall: It was 150 to 200 TCR beta chains that were listed as cytomegalovirus-associated.

Germline V gene sequence: CDR1 MNHEY, CDR2 SMNVEV (reference sequence). The CDR3 has 17 residues. Trimming cost V 5 bases and J 5 bases, with 21 bases left between them. Sequences were obtained from PBMCs. The rearrangement links TRBV27 to TRBJ1-4; D is undetermined. The receptor's source is a woman aged 18-29 years in good health and CMV-seropositive. In nucleotides, the CDR3 is TGTGCCAGCAGTCCCGACACCCTAGCGGGGAGCAATGAAAAACTGTTTTTT. Translating it yields CASSPDTLAGSNEKLFF.